What follows are 26 T cell receptor beta chains derived from one specimen sequenced in a study of vaccination effects on CD4 cells after COVID-19. The table came from immunoSEQ multiplex PCR; TCRdb's copy has only in-frame clones and leaves some out. The sample carries about 8,100 clones, roughly 79% recorded once. Prior to sequencing, the ViraFEST assay stimulated PBMC with viral peptide pools, which expanded the antigen-specific CD4+ T cells. With more than 9 days of culture completed, CD4+ T cells were isolated. No antigens are known for them. Sequencing was performed on CD4+ T cells from PBMCs cultured with HCoV-229E spike peptides, taken before COVID-19 vaccination. These receptors were collected from a human donor who received a COVID-19 vaccine.

This clone was found a few times. The chain employs TRBV6-4 and TRBJ2-3, with 11 bases fitting TRBD1. The CDR3 length is 15 residues. The germline V gene encodes CDR1 MRHNA and CDR2 SNTAGT. J was trimmed by 3 bases and V by 4 bases; bases with no gene match: 3. Here the CDR3 reads CASSGGQGATDTQYF. CDR3 nucleotide sequence: TGTGCCAGCAGTGGAGGACAGGGGGCTACAGATACGCAGTATTTT.

The chain recombines TRBV7-2 with TRBJ2-5; the D is unclear. CDR1 and CDR2 (germline): SGHTA, FQGNSA. The V gene lost 1 base and the J gene lost 5 bases, with 8 bases spanning the gap. The CDR3 spans 13 residues. CDR3 DNA: TGTGCCAGCAGCTTAGAGGATCTGGAGACCCAGTACTTC. Its protein is CASSLEDLETQYF.

This clone was observed a few times. The V gene is TRBV19, the J gene TRBJ1-6; D is uncertain. The CDR3 has 12 amino acids. Between the trimmed V and J ends, which lost 6 bases and 9 bases, there was a span of 9 bases. Germline CDR1 LNHDA, CDR2 SQIVND (reference sequence). The CDR3 nucleotides read TGTGCCAGTAGATCGGGTGTTTCACCCCTCCACTTT. Translating it yields CASRSGVSPLHF.

J is TRBJ2-1 and V is TRBV10-2; 8 bases agree with TRBD1. Losses at the gene ends were 3 bases for V and 4 bases for J; bases not matched to a gene: 8. Looked up from germline, CDR1 is WSHSY and CDR2 is SAAADI. The CDR3 sequence is 16 residues long. CDR3 coding DNA: TGCGCCAGCAGTGATCCCCCGGGACAGGCTTACAATGAGCAGTTCTTC. Translation gives CASSDPPGQAYNEQFF.

V usage is TRBV19 and J usage is TRBJ2-3; possible D gene TRBD2, 6 bases. The CDR3 consists of 15 residues. Germline CDR1 reads LNHDA; CDR2 reads SQIVND (reference sequence). Trimming removed 6 bases from V and 1 base from J, with 14 bases in between. This chain's CDR3 is CASRARGEGTDTQYF. The CDR3 region has the DNA TGTGCCAGTAGAGCTAGAGGGGAGGGCACAGATACGCAGTATTTT.

This chain connects TRBV10-2 to TRBJ2-5, with unresolved D. The V end lost 4 bases, the J end lost 7 bases, and 19 bases lay between the germline ends. From germline, CDR1 is WSHSY and CDR2 SAAADI. The CDR3 has 15 residues. The CDR3 sequence is CASSGINGGSGTQYF. As DNA, the CDR3 is TGCGCCAGCAGTGGGATTAATGGTGGTTCTGGGACCCAGTACTTC.

The CDR3, as DNA: TGTGCCCCCAACCCGGGGTTTGGCTACACCTTC. Its protein product is CAPNPGFGYTF. The chain joins TRBV27 to TRBJ1-2; D uncertain. The CDR3 contains 11 residues. Germline-derived CDR1 and CDR2 are MNHEY and SMNVEV (reference sequence). V was cut by 11 bases and J by 7 bases, with 14 bases left in between.

The J gene is TRBJ1-2, the V gene TRBV27; 8 positions match TRBD1. The CDR3 length is 16 residues. J gave up 4 bases and V 0 bases, and 7 bases lay outside the gene matches. Germline V CDR1 and CDR2: MNHEY, SMNVEV (reference sequence). The CDR3 here is CASSLSRAGGTYGYTF. CDR3 coding DNA: TGTGCCAGCAGTTTATCGCGGGCAGGGGGCACCTATGGCTACACCTTC.

This clone has just a few counts. This rearrangement joins TRBV9 to TRBJ2-2; D possibly uses TRBD1 or TRBD2 (6 bases each). The ends were cut back, 0 bases at V and 4 bases at J, with 19 bases in the middle. Germline loops: CDR1 SGDLS, CDR2 YYNGEE. This CDR3 is 18 amino acids long. For the CDR3, the DNA is TGTGCCAGCAGCGTAGAATCTACAGGGAGGTTGGGCACCGGGGAGCTGTTTTTT. Amino acid sequence: CASSVESTGRLGTGELFF.

The chain is built from TRBV5-4 and TRBJ2-5, with 9 bases that match TRBD1. V trimming: 2 bases; J trimming: 3 bases; junction bases outside the gene matches: 2. The CDR3 has 14 amino acids. Germline assignment: CDR1 SGHNT and CDR2 YYREEE (reference sequence). The CDR3 spells CASSLQGAKETQYF. DNA of the CDR3: TGTGCCAGCAGCTTACAGGGGGCGAAAGAGACCCAGTACTTC. Filled out from reference TRBV5-4 and TRBJ2-5, the complete variable domain reads ETGVTQSPTHLIKTRGQQVTLRCSSQSGHNTVSWYQQALGQGPQFIFQYYREEENGRGNFPPRFSGLQFPNYSSELNVNALELDDSALYLCASSLQGAKETQYFGPGTRLLVL.

V usage is TRBV11-3 and J usage is TRBJ2-1; weak D call: TRBD1 (8 bases). The germline gives CDR1 SGHNT, CDR2 YENEEA. Trimming removed 0 bases from V and 6 bases from J, with 21 bases in between. The CDR3 is 18 residues long. The CDR3 bases are TGTGCCAGCAGCTTAGATCAGGGAGGGACAGGTACCACCAATGAGCAGTTCTTC. Translated, it gives CASSLDQGGTGTTNEQFF.

The CDR3, as DNA: TGTGCCAGCAGTGAGCCAGGGACAGGGTCCTACGAGCAGTACTTC. It is translated as CASSEPGTGSYEQYF. The V gene is TRBV6-1, the J gene TRBJ2-7; 9 bases match TRBD1. The V segment lost 3 bases and the J segment 1 base; nucleotides outside the gene matches: 4. The CDR3 runs 15 residues. CDR1 and CDR2 (germline): MNHNS, SASEGT.

The J gene is TRBJ1-3, the V gene TRBV19; 8 nucleotides align to TRBD1. The CDR3 has 16 amino acids. Trimming removed 4 bases from V and 1 base from J; junction bases left unmatched: 6. The V gene's germline CDR1 is LNHDA and CDR2 SQIVND (reference sequence). The CDR3 reads CASSTPGQASGNTIYF. The CDR3 bases are TGTGCCAGTAGTACCCCGGGACAGGCTTCTGGAAACACCATATATTTT.

The chain uses TRBV19 and TRBJ2-4; 10 bases are a match to TRBD1. In germline, CDR1 is LNHDA, CDR2 SQIVND (reference sequence). Trimming took 3 bases from V and 6 from J; bases not matched to a gene: 5. The CDR3 covers 15 residues. The CDR3 here is CASSIQGQGLNIQYF. In DNA, the CDR3 is TGTGCCAGTAGTATTCAGGGACAGGGGTTAAACATTCAGTACTTC.

The rearrangement links TRBV11-2 to TRBJ2-7; 11 positions agree with TRBD1. The V gene's germline CDR1 is SGHAT and CDR2 FQNNGV. The CDR3 has 16 amino acids. The J segment lost 3 bases and the V segment lost 3 bases, leaving 7 bases of the junction unmatched. Here the CDR3 reads CASSFESGTGGYEQYF. In nucleotides, the CDR3 is TGTGCCAGCAGCTTCGAGAGCGGGACAGGGGGCTACGAGCAGTACTTC.

A single count supports this clone. The rearrangement links TRBV19 to TRBJ2-7; tentative D call: TRBD2 (7 bases). This CDR3 comprises 12 residues. Trimming took off 3 bases at V and 6 bases at J, with 9 bases between the two ends. The germline V gene encodes CDR1 LNHDA and CDR2 SQIVND (reference sequence). CDR3 DNA: TGTGCCAGTAGTATGAGGGGGGGCGAGCAGTACTTC. This translates into CASSMRGGEQYF.

J is TRBJ2-5 and V is TRBV2; 7 bases match TRBD2. CDR3 length: 12 residues. Losses at the gene ends were 8 bases for V and 9 bases for J; bases not matched to a gene: 9. Per germline, CDR1 SNHLY and CDR2 FYNNEI. The CDR3 is CASETGLLAQYF. The CDR3 nucleotides read TGTGCCAGCGAGACGGGACTACTCGCCCAGTACTTC. The whole variable domain, filled in from reference TRBV2 and TRBJ2-5, reads EPEVTQTPSHQVTQMGQEVILRCVPISNHLYFYWYRQILGQKVEFLVSFYNNEISEKSEIFDDQFSVERPDGSNFTLKIRSTKLEDSAMYFCASETGLLAQYFGPGTRLLVL.

The chain joins TRBV27 to TRBJ1-1; 10 bases line up with TRBD1. CDR1 and CDR2 from the germline V gene are MNHEY and SMNVEV (reference sequence). This CDR3 has 16 amino acids. Losses at the gene ends were 3 bases for V and 2 bases for J; bases not matched to a gene: 6. CDR3 sequence: CASSLRQGAGNTEAFF. CDR3 in DNA: TGTGCCAGCAGTTTGCGACAGGGGGCGGGAAACACTGAAGCTTTCTTT.

The CDR3 is CASSQATVSGANVLTF. The CDR3 DNA reads as TGTGCCAGCAGCCAAGCGACCGTCTCTGGGGCCAACGTCCTGACTTTC. The rearrangement joins TRBV4-2 to TRBJ2-6, with D unclear. The CDR3 length is 16 residues. Trimming pared 1 base from V and 0 bases from J, leaving 7 bases between. The germline gives CDR1 LGHNA, CDR2 YNFKEQ.

V usage is TRBV4-1 and J usage is TRBJ2-3; 8 positions agree with TRBD2. The CDR3 contains 15 residues. Germline V gives CDR1 MGHRA, CDR2 YSYEKL. The V gene end was trimmed by 2 bases and the J gene end by 4 bases; junction bases not matched to a gene: 5. CDR3 sequence: CASSQPLADADTQYF. The CDR3 region has the DNA TGCGCCAGCAGCCAACCACTAGCGGATGCAGATACGCAGTATTTT.

This clone turned up a few times. The CDR3 is CASSASGQVIETQYF. CDR3 nucleotide sequence: TGTGCCAGCAGCGCATCGGGACAGGTGATTGAGACCCAGTACTTC. This chain uses TRBV9 with TRBJ2-5; 8 positions match TRBD1. CDR1 and CDR2 (germline): SGDLS, YYNGEE. With 3 bases clipped from V and 5 bases from J, the junction kept 9 bases outside the gene matches. The CDR3 is 15 residues long.

V gene TRBV21-1 combines with J gene TRBJ1-5. TRBV21-1 is assigned pseudogene status. This CDR3 has 14 residues. As DNA, the CDR3 is TGTGCCAGGGGAGGGGATACGGGCAATCAGCCCCAGCATTTT. This translates into CARGGDTGNQPQHF.

The chain recombines TRBV13 with TRBJ1-1, with a weak D call TRBD1 (5 bases). The V gene lost 8 bases and the J gene lost 4 bases, with 17 bases spanning the gap. CDR3 length: 14 amino acids. Germline values: CDR1 PRHDT, CDR2 FYEKMQ (reference sequence). CDR3 in DNA: TGTGCCAGCCGGGGTTCGGGACGGGGCACTGAAGCTTTCTTT. This translates into CASRGSGRGTEAFF. Full variable domain (missing parts from reference TRBV13 and TRBJ1-1): AAGVIQSPRHLIKEKRETATLKCYPIPRHDTVYWYQQGPGQDPQFLISFYEKMQSDKGSIPDRFSAQQFSDYHSELNMSSLELGDSALYFCASRGSGRGTEAFFGQGTRLTVV.

The CDR3 DNA sequence: TGTGCCAGCACCCAGGCAACTAGCGGGAGAGGGTCCTACGAGCAGTACTTC. It yields the protein CASTQATSGRGSYEQYF. The chain employs TRBV18 and TRBJ2-7, with 11 nucleotides matching TRBD2. Germline lookup yields CDR1 KGHSH and CDR2 LQKENI. Trimming at V came to 8 bases and at J to 1 base, leaving 13 bases not matched to a gene. CDR3 length: 17 residues.

The chain uses TRBV6-4 and TRBJ1-5; D call uncertain. Trimming removed 0 bases from V and 9 bases from J, with 9 bases in between. Looked up from germline, CDR1 is MRHNA and CDR2 is SNTAGT. The CDR3 is made up of 13 amino acids. The CDR3 coding sequence is TGTGCCAGCAGTGACTCGATGGGAGGGCCCCAGCATTTT. Its translation: CASSDSMGGPQHF.

The chain couples TRBV2 to TRBJ2-1, with 9 positions matching TRBD1. V shed 6 bases, J shed 1 base, and the junction held 4 bases outside the gene matches. CDR1 is SNHLY and CDR2 is FYNNEI in the germline V gene. The CDR3 totals 15 residues. CDR3 sequence (DNA): TGTGCCAGCAGGCTTGACAGGGGGTCCTACAATGAGCAGTTCTTC. It encodes CASRLDRGSYNEQFF.